A selection of T cell receptor beta chains follows, all from one sample in a study of T cells after yellow fever vaccination. MiXCR, applied by TCRdb to the 5' RACE reads, yields one record per CDR3 protein. The table has 550,000 or so distinct CDR3 sequences, roughly 21% seen once. This material consisted of PBMCs, taken 15 days after the yellow fever booster vaccination. These receptors were taken from a man aged 25-40 years who received the YFV17D yellow fever vaccine. The CDR3 runs from the conserved cysteine through the conserved F or W. The order of the fields is D gene, J gene, V gene, clone size, CDR3 DNA, CDR3 protein. A D gene is named only where the DNA matches it firmly. Only some rows state a clone size, as once, few, many or a class for expanded clones.

.,TRBJ2-7,TRBV20-1,few,TGCAGTGCTAGAGATCCAGGGTCGTATTCCTACGAGCAGTACTTC,CSARDPGSYSYEQYF
TRBD1,TRBJ2-7,TRBV5-1,.,TGCGCCAGCAGCTTGGAGGGGGACAGTGCCTACGAGCAGTACTTC,CASSLEGDSAYEQYF
.,TRBJ1-1,TRBV5-5,.,TGTGCCAGCAGCCGAGACCTCACAGGGTTCGGAAACACTGAAGCTTTCTTT,CASSRDLTGFGNTEAFF
TRBD1,TRBJ1-4,TRBV4-3,.,TGCGCCAGCAGCCCCTCTCAGGGGGCGCGAGGAAAACTGTTTTTT,CASSPSQGARGKLFF
TRBD2,TRBJ2-1,TRBV5-1,few,TGCGCCAGCGAGATGACTAGCGGGAGGCGGGCGCAGTTCTTC,CASEMTSGRRAQFF
TRBD1,TRBJ1-2,TRBV5-5,few,TGTGCCAGCAGCCTTCCGGGACAGGAATACGGTGGCTACACCTTC,CASSLPGQEYGGYTF
TRBD2,TRBJ2-1,TRBV5-1,.,TGCGCCAGCAGCATGACTAGCGGGAGGGCGAGTTTATCCTACAATGAGCAGTTCTTC,CASSMTSGRASLSYNEQFF
TRBD1,TRBJ1-2,TRBV9,few,TGTGCCAGCAGCCCGCGACAGGGAGTGGGCTATGGCTACACCTTC,CASSPRQGVGYGYTF
.,TRBJ1-3,TRBV28,.,TGTGCCAGCGGAGGACTCGGGGCCAAGTATAGAAACACCATATATTTT,CASGGLGAKYRNTIYF
TRBD2,TRBJ2-5,TRBV7-9,few,TGTGCCAGCAGCCCCGAGCCTAGCGGGAGTGAGACCCAGTACTTC,CASSPEPSGSETQYF
TRBD2,TRBJ2-7,TRBV12-3/TRBV12-4,many,TGTGCCAGCAGTTTAGCGTCTAGCGGGAAGGGCGGCGAGCAGTACTTC,CASSLASSGKGGEQYF
.,TRBJ2-1,TRBV10-2,few,TGCGCCAGCTATAGTGGGGGCGGACACAATGAGCAGTTCTTC,CASYSGGGHNEQFF
TRBD1,TRBJ2-7,TRBV5-8,many,TGTGCCAGCAGCTTGCGGGACAGGGAAAACGAGCAGTACTTC,CASSLRDRENEQYF
.,TRBJ2-3,TRBV4-3,few,TGCGCCAGCAGCCAAAAACTCTTGGGGAGACTACCTCCAGATACGCAGTATTTT,CASSQKLLGRLPPDTQYF
TRBD1,TRBJ1-1,TRBV6-1,few,TGTGCCAGCCGACAGGGTCTATTGGTTGAAGCTTTCTTT,CASRQGLLVEAFF
TRBD1,TRBJ2-1,TRBV20-1,.,TGCAGTGCTACCGGGACAGGACACAATGAGCAGTTCTTC,CSATGTGHNEQFF
.,TRBJ2-2,TRBV10-3,few,TGTGCCATCAGCCACCCGGGCCGGGAGAACACCGGGGAGCTGTTTTTT,CAISHPGRENTGELFF
.,TRBJ2-7,TRBV14,.,TGTGCCAGCAGCCAAGGGACGGGTTACTCCTACGAGCAGTACTTC,CASSQGTGYSYEQYF
.,TRBJ2-5,TRBV20-1,few,TGCAGTGCTAGAGATGGTGGGGTCCTCCAAGAGACCCAGTACTTC,CSARDGGVLQETQYF
.,TRBJ1-1,TRBV7-3,few,TGTGCCAGCAGCTTAACCGCCGGACGGCACACTGAAGCTTTCTTT,CASSLTAGRHTEAFF
.,TRBJ1-5,TRBV20-1,few,TGCAGTGCTAGCCCAATCGGGGAAGATAGGCCCCAGCATTTT,CSASPIGEDRPQHF
.,TRBJ1-1,TRBV18,.,TGTGCCAGCTCACCTTCGGTTTATGAAGCTTTCTTT,CASSPSVYEAFF
.,TRBJ2-7,TRBV7-2,.,TGTGCCAGCAGCAGGATACCGGGGGCGTACGAGCAGTACTTC,CASSRIPGAYEQYF
TRBD1,TRBJ1-2,TRBV5-5,.,TGTGCCAGCAGCCACGACAGGGGTGGCTACACCTTC,CASSHDRGGYTF
.,TRBJ2-1,TRBV5-1,.,TGCGCCAGCAGGGGCCTTAACAGCTACAATGAGCAGTTCTTC,CASRGLNSYNEQFF
.,TRBJ2-7,TRBV28,.,TGTGCCACCGTCTCATCCACCTACGAGCAGTACTTC,CATVSSTYEQYF
.,TRBJ2-7,TRBV7-2,.,TGTGCCAGCAGCTTAGCCACAGCGTACTACGAGCAGTACTTC,CASSLATAYYEQYF
TRBD2,TRBJ2-2,TRBV12-3/TRBV12-4,.,TGTGCCAGCAGTTTAGCGCGGGGGAGTAACACCGGGGAGCTGTTTTTT,CASSLARGSNTGELFF
.,TRBJ2-1,TRBV5-1,many,TGTGCCAGCAGTTTCGGGGGTAATGAGCAGTTCTTC,CASSFGGNEQFF
.,TRBJ2-1,TRBV7-2,few,TGTGCCAGCAGCTTAGCTCTTACTACTTACAATGAGCAGTTCTTC,CASSLALTTYNEQFF
TRBD2,TRBJ2-5,TRBV7-2,.,TGTGCCAGCAGCTTAGCGGAGACTAGCGCGAAAGAGACCCAGTACTTC,CASSLAETSAKETQYF
.,TRBJ2-3,TRBV30,.,TGTGCCTGGAGTGTACTACGGGGGAGTGGAGATACGCAGTATTTT,CAWSVLRGSGDTQYF
.,TRBJ2-2,TRBV6-1,.,TGTGCCAGCAATCCCACGGGTGGGATTAACACCGGGGAGCTGTTTTTT,CASNPTGGINTGELFF
.,TRBJ2-7,TRBV7-2,.,TGTGCCAGCAGCTTAATGGGGGCCATATACGAGCAGTACTTC,CASSLMGAIYEQYF
TRBD2,TRBJ2-7,TRBV20-1,few,TGCAGTGCTAGAGATCTGCTAGCGGCTAGCTCCTACGAGCAGTACTTC,CSARDLLAASSYEQYF
TRBD2,TRBJ2-7,TRBV4-3,.,TGCGCCAGCAGCCAAAACGCGGGGGGGCCCTACGAGCAGTACTTC,CASSQNAGGPYEQYF
TRBD1,TRBJ2-5,TRBV19,.,TGTGCCAGTAGTACCATGCCGGGGACAGGGCACGAGACCCAGTACTTC,CASSTMPGTGHETQYF
.,TRBJ2-3,TRBV7-9,many,TGTGCCAGCAGTAGCGGCCGCACAGATACGCAGTATTTT,CASSSGRTDTQYF
TRBD2,TRBJ2-1,TRBV12-3/TRBV12-4,few,TGTGCCAGCAGTTTACAAGCGGGAGGCCCTTTACAGCAGTTCTTC,CASSLQAGGPLQQFF
TRBD2,TRBJ2-1,TRBV5-1,many,TGCGCCAGCAGCCTCCCTTTAGAAGCGGGAGTAAATAATGAGCAGTTCTTC,CASSLPLEAGVNNEQFF
TRBD2,TRBJ2-3,TRBV20-1,few,TGCAGTGCTAGAGGGTTAGCGGGAGGAAGCACAGATACGCAGTATTTT,CSARGLAGGSTDTQYF
.,TRBJ2-1,TRBV20-1,many,TGCAGTGCTAGGAGGGACTACAATGAGCAGTTCTTC,CSARRDYNEQFF
.,TRBJ2-3,TRBV7-2,many,TGTGCCAGCAGCTTACTCACAGATACGCAGTATTTT,CASSLLTDTQYF
TRBD2,TRBJ2-1,TRBV12-3/TRBV12-4,few,TGTGCCAGCAGTTTGTCCAGCGGGGCCTACAATGAGCAGTTCTTC,CASSLSSGAYNEQFF
TRBD1,TRBJ2-2,TRBV10-3,.,TGTGCCATCAGACAGGGGATAGACATCGGGGAGCTGTTTTTT,CAIRQGIDIGELFF
.,TRBJ2-3,TRBV7-7,many,TGTGCTAGCAGCTCTCTCGCTTCGGATACGCAGTATTTT,CASSSLASDTQYF
.,TRBJ2-3,TRBV15,.,TGTGCCACCAGCAGCAACTTGGAGAATACGCAGTATTTT,CATSSNLENTQYF
.,TRBJ1-4,TRBV12-3/TRBV12-4,.,TGTGCCAGCAGCCGCCAACAGGGAATAAATGAAAAACTGTTTTTT,CASSRQQGINEKLFF
TRBD2,TRBJ2-7,TRBV7-2,.,TGTGCCAGCAGCCTACTAGCGCAAACCTACGAGCAGTACTTC,CASSLLAQTYEQYF
.,TRBJ2-7,TRBV7-2,.,TGTGCCAGCAGCTTAGAGGGGACTTACTCCTACGAGCAGTACTTC,CASSLEGTYSYEQYF
.,TRBJ2-7,TRBV7-9,many,TGTGCCAGCAGCTTAGCGGCAGGCTCCTTGGGCGAGCAGTACTTC,CASSLAAGSLGEQYF
.,TRBJ2-2,TRBV7-2,.,TGTGCCAGCAGCTTAGGAATAAGCGACACCGGGGAGCTGTTTTTT,CASSLGISDTGELFF
.,TRBJ2-5,TRBV6-5,many,TGTGCCAGCAGTCCTAGACTAGAGGCAAAGACCCAGTACTTC,CASSPRLEAKTQYF
TRBD2,TRBJ2-7,TRBV20-1,many,TGCAGTGGAGCGGGAGGGCCCTACGAGCAGTACTTC,CSGAGGPYEQYF
TRBD2,TRBJ2-5,TRBV15,.,TGTGCCACCAGCAGAGGGCCGGGACTAGCGGGATTCGGGCTGGAGACCCAGTACTTC,CATSRGPGLAGFGLETQYF
.,TRBJ1-1,TRBV7-9,few,TGTGCCAGCAGCTTTGGGTCCACTGAAGCTTTCTTT,CASSFGSTEAFF
TRBD2,TRBJ2-5,TRBV11-1,.,TGTGCCAGCAGCTTAATGGCGGGAGGAACCCAAGAGACCCAGTACTTC,CASSLMAGGTQETQYF
TRBD1,TRBJ1-5,TRBV7-2,few,TGTGCCAGCAGCAAGGACAGGGAGCCCCAGCATTTT,CASSKDREPQHF
.,TRBJ2-1,TRBV5-1,few,TGCGCCAGCAGCTTGGCCGGGCACAATGAGCAGTTCTTC,CASSLAGHNEQFF
TRBD1,TRBJ1-2,TRBV15,few,TGTGCCACCAGGCGGACAGGGGATAACTATGGCTACACCTTC,CATRRTGDNYGYTF